This T cell receptor beta chain was obtained from a study of beta chain features in type 1 diabetes. Study-wide results and caveats: Sequencing of cDNA might inflate the share of cells that strongly express TCR.

Every isolated RNA sample was fully reverse transcribed, so sequencing captured expressed TCRB transcripts. TCRdb's copy holds only in-frame clones and misses some; the assay was immunoSEQ multiplex PCR. The repertoire includes about 320,000 clones, 14% of them detected once, and roughly 6.7% sits in the top ten. In this sample, this clone turned up a few times. Its antigen is currently unknown. Germline CDR1 SGHNT, CDR2 YYREEE (reference sequence). The V and J ends lost 2 bases and 4 bases, in that order; junction bases with no gene match: 2. The CDR3 is 14 amino acids. J is TRBJ2-5 and V is TRBV5-4; 10 bases map to TRBD2. The sequencing sample was made of central memory CD4+ T cells from blood. The sequence came from a man aged 25-40 years in good health. CDR3 residues: CASSLLAGGETQYF. The CDR3 DNA reads as TGTGCCAGCAGCTTATTAGCGGGAGGAGAGACCCAGTACTTC.